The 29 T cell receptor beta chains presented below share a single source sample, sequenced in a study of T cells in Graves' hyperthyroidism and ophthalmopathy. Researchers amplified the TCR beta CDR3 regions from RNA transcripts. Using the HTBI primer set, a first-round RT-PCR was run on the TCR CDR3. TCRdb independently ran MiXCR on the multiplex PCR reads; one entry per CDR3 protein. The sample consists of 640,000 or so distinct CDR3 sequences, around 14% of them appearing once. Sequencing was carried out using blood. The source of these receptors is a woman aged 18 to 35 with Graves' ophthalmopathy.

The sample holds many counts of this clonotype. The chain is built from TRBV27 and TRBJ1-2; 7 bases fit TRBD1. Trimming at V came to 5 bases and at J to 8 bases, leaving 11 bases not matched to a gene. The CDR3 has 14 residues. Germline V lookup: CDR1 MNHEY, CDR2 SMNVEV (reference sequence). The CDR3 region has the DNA TGTGCCAGCAGTCAAGGGACAGTTAGAGGGGGCTACACCTTC. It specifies CASSQGTVRGGYTF.

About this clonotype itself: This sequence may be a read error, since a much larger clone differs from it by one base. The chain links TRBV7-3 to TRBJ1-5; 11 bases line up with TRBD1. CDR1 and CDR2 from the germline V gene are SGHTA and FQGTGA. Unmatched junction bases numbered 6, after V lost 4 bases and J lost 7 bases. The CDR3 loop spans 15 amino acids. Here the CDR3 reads CASSSTGTGGQPQHF. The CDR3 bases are TGTGCCAGCAGCTCGACCGGGACAGGGGGGCAGCCCCAGCATTTT.

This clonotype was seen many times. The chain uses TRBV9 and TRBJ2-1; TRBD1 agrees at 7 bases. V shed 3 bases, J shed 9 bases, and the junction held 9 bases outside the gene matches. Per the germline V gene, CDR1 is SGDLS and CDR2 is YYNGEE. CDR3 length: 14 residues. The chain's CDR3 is CASSARQGRGEQFF. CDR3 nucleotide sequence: TGTGCCAGCAGCGCCCGACAGGGTAGAGGTGAGCAGTTCTTC. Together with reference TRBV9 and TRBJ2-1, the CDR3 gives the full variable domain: DSGVTQTPKHLITATGQRVTLRCSPRSGDLSVYWYQQSLDQGLQFLIQYYNGEERAKGNILERFSAQQFPDLHSELNLSSLELGDSALYFCASSARQGRGEQFFGPGTRLTVL.

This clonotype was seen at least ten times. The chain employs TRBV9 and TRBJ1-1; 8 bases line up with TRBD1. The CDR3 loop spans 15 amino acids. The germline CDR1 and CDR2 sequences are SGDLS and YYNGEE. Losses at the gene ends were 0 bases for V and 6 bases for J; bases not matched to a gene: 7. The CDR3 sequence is CASSVVGQGSPEAFF. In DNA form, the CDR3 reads TGTGCCAGCAGCGTAGTAGGACAGGGTTCTCCTGAAGCTTTCTTT.

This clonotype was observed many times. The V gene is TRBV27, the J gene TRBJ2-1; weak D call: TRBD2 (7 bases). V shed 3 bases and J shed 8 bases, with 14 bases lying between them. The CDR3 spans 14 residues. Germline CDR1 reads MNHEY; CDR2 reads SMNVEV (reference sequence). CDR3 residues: CASSFVPRGHEQFF. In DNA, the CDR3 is TGTGCCAGCAGTTTCGTCCCGCGGGGGCATGAGCAGTTCTTC.

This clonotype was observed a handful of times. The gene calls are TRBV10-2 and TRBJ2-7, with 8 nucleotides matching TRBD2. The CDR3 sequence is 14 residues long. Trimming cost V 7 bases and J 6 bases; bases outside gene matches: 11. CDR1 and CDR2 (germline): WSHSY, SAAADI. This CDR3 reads CASIPSGSAGEQYF. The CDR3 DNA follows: TGCGCCAGCATCCCTAGCGGGTCCGCTGGCGAGCAGTACTTC.

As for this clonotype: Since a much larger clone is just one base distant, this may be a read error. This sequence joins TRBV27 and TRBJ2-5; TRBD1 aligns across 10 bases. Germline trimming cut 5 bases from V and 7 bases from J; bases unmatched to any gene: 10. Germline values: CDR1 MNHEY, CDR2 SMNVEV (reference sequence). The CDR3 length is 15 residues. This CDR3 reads CASSPGDRGGGTQYF. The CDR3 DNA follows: TGTGCCAGCAGTCCTGGGGACAGGGGTGGGGGGACCCAGTACTTC.

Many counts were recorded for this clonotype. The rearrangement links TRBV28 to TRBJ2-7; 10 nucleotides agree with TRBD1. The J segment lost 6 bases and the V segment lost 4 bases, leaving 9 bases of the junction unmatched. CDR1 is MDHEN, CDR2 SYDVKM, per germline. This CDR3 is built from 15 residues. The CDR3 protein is CASSSPGQGLGEQYF. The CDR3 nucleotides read TGTGCCAGCAGTTCGCCGGGACAGGGGTTGGGCGAGCAGTACTTC.

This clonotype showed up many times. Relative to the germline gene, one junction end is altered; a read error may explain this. The CDR3 spells CASRTGTFLERRDF. CDR3 nucleotides: TGTGCCAGCAGGACCGGGACTTTTCTTGAGAGGCGAGACTTC. The chain uses TRBV28 and TRBJ2-7, with a possible D match to TRBD2 (6 bases). CDR1 MDHEN and CDR2 SYDVKM come from the germline V gene. The CDR3 sequence is 14 residues long.

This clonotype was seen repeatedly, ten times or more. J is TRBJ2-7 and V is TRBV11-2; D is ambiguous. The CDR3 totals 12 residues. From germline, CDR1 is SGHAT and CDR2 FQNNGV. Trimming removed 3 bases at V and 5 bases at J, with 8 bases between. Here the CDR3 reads CASSLDPNEQYF. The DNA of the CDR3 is TGTGCCAGCAGCTTGGATCCGAACGAGCAGTACTTC.

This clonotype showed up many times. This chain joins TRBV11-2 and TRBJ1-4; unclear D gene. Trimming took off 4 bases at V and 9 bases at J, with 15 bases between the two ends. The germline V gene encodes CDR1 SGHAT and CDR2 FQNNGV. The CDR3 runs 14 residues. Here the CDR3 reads CASSSILQEQKLFF. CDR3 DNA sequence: TGTGCCAGCAGCTCCATACTTCAAGAACAAAAACTGTTTTTT.

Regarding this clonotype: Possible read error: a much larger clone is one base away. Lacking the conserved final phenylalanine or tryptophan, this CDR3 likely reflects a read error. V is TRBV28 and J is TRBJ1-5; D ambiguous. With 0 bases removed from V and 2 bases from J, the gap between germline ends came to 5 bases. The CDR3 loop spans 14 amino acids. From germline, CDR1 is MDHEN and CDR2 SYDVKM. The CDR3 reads CASSLWDRNQPQHC. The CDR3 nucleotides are TGTGCCAGCAGTTTATGGGACCGCAATCAGCCCCAGCATTGT.

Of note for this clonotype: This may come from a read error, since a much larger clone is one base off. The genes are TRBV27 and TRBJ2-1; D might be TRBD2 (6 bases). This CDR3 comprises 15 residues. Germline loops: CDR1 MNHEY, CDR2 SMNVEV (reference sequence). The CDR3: CASSSQGLLYNEQLF. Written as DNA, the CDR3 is TGTGCCAGCAGTTCGCAGGGACTCCTTTACAATGAGCAGCTCTTC.

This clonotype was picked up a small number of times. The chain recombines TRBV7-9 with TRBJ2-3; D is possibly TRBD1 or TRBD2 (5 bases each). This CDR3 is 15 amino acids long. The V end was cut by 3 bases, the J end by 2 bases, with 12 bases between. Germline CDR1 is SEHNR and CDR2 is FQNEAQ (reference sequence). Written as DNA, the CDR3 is TGTGCCAGCAGCTTCCGGGGCGGGCCCACAGATACGCAGTATTTT. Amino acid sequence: CASSFRGGPTDTQYF.

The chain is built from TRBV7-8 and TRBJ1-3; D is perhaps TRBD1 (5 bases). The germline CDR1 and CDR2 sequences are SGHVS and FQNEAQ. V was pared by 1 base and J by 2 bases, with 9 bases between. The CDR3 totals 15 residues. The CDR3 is CASSLGPGAGNTIYF. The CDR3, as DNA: TGTGCCAGCAGCTTAGGTCCGGGGGCTGGAAACACCATATATTTT.

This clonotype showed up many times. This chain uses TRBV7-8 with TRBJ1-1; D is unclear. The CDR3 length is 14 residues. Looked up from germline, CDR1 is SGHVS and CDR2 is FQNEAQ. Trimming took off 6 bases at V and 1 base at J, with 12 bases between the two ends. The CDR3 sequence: CASSLNTANTEAFF. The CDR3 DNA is TGTGCCAGCAGTCTGAACACCGCGAACACTGAAGCTTTCTTT.

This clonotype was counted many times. In DNA form, the CDR3 reads TGTGCCAGTACGACTAGCGTGAGGAACCCAGATACGCAGTATTTT. Translated: CASTTSVRNPDTQYF. This chain joins TRBV27 and TRBJ2-3; TRBD2 aligns across 8 bases. Trimming at V came to 9 bases and at J to 4 bases, leaving 12 bases not matched to a gene. The CDR3 sequence is 15 residues long. CDR1 is MNHEY and CDR2 is SMNVEV in the germline V gene (reference sequence).

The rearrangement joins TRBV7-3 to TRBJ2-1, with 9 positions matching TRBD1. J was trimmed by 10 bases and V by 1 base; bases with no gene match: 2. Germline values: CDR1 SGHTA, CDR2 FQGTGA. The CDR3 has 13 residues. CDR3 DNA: TGTGCCAGCAGCTTAAGCGGGACAGGGGAGCAGTTCTTC. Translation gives CASSLSGTGEQFF.

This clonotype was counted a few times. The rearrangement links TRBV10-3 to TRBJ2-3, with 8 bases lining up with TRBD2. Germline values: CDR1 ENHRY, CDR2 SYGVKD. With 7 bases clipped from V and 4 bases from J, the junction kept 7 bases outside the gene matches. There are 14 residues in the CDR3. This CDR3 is CAIMERELSDTQYF. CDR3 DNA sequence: TGTGCCATCATGGAGCGGGAGTTGTCAGATACGCAGTATTTT.

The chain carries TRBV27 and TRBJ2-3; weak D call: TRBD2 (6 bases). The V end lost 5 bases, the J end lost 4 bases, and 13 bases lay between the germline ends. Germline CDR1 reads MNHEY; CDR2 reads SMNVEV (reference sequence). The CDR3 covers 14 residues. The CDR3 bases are TGTGCCAGCAGTCCCCGGCTAGCGCCAGATACGCAGTATTTT. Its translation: CASSPRLAPDTQYF.

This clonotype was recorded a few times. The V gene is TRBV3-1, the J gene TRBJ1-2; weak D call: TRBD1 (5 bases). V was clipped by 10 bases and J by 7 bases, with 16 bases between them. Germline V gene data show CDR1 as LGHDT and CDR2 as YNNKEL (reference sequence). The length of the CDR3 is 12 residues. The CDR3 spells CATLNGAGGYTF. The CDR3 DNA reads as TGTGCCACCCTGAATGGGGCGGGTGGCTACACCTTC.

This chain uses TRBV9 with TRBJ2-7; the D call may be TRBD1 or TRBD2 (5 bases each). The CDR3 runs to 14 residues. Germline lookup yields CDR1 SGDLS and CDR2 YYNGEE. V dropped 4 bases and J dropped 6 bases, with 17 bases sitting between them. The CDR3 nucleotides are TGTGCCAGCAGCCCCGGGGCAGGGTTTCTCGAGCAGTACTTC. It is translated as CASSPGAGFLEQYF.

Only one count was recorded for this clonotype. The CDR3 region is CASSDRDRGVTGANVLTF. CDR3 sequence (DNA): TGTGCCAGCAGCGATCGGGACAGGGGCGTAACTGGGGCCAACGTCCTGACTTTC. The chain employs TRBV19 and TRBJ2-6, with 10 bases fitting TRBD1. Germline V gene data show CDR1 as LNHDA and CDR2 as SQIVND (reference sequence). The CDR3 has 18 residues. The J segment lost 2 bases and the V segment lost 9 bases, leaving 13 bases of the junction unmatched.

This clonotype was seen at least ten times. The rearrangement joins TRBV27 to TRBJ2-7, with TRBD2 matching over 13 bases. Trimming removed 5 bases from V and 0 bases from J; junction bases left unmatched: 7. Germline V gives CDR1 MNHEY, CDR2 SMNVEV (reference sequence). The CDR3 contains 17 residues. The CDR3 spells CASSQGTSGVSSYEQYF. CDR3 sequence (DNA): TGTGCCAGCAGTCAAGGGACTAGCGGGGTCAGCTCCTACGAGCAGTACTTC.

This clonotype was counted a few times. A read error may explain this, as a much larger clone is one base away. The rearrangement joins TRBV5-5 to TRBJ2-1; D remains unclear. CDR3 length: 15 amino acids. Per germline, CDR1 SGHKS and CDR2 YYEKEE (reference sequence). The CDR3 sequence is CASSFFGEAYNGQFF. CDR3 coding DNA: TGTGCCAGCAGCTTCTTCGGAGAGGCTTACAATGGGCAGTTCTTC.

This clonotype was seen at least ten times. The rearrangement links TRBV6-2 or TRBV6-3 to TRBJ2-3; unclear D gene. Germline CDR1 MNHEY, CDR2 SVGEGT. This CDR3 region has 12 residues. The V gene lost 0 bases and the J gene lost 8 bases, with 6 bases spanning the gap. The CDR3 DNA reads TGTGCCAGCAGTTACTCGGCGGCTACGCAGTATTTT. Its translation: CASSYSAATQYF.

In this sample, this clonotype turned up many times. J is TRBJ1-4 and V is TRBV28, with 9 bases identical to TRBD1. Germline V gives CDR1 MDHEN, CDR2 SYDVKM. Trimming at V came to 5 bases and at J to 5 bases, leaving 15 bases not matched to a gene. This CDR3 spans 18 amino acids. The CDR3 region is CASSPPGTGGPKNEKLFF. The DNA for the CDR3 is TGTGCCAGCAGTCCCCCCGGTACAGGGGGCCCGAAGAATGAAAAACTGTTTTTT.

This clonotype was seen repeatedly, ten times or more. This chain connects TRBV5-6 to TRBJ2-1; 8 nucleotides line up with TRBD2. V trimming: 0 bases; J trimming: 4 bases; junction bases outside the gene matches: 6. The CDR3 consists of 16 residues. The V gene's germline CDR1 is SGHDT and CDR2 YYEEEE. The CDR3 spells CASSLERLALYNEQFF. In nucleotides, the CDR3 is TGTGCCAGCAGCTTGGAGCGACTAGCGTTATACAATGAGCAGTTCTTC. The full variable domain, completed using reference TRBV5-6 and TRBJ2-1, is DAGVTQSPTHLIKTRGQQVTLRCSPKSGHDTVSWYQQALGQGPQFIFQYYEEEERQRGNFPDRFSGHQFPNYSSELNVNALLLGDSALYLCASSLERLALYNEQFFGPGTRLTVL.

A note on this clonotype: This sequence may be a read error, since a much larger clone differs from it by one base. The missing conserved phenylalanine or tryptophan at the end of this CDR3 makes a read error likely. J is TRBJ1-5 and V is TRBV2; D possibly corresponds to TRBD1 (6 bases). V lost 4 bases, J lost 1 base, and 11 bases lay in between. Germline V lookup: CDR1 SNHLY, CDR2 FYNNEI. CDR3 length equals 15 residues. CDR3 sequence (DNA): TGTGCCAGCAGTGTACAGGGCATGAGCAATCAGCCCCAGCATTCT. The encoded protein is CASSVQGMSNQPQHS.